A selection of T cell receptor beta chains follows, all from one sample in a study of blood T cell repertoires in COVID-19. Here immunoSEQ multiplex PCR was the method, and the copy in TCRdb shows in-frame clones only, minus some. The sample has some 240,000 clones, around 83% seen once. The source material was peripheral blood. Receptors were obtained from a woman aged 35 to 49 who had recovered from COVID-19. CDR3s include the opening cysteine and the closing phenylalanine or tryptophan. The D gene is left open where the match is weak.

V	J	D	CDR3	DNA
TRBV25-1	TRBJ2-3	.	CASSGDSHTQYF	TGTGCCAGCAGTGGCGACAGCCATACGCAGTATTTT
TRBV3-1/TRBV3-2	TRBJ1-2	TRBD1	CASSQADRGNYGYTF	TGTGCCAGCAGCCAAGCTGACAGGGGGAACTATGGCTACACCTTC
TRBV7-9	TRBJ2-2	.	CASSLALKRGGELFF	TGTGCCAGCAGCTTAGCGCTGAAACGGGGCGGGGAGCTGTTTTTT
TRBV28	TRBJ2-7	TRBD1	CASSGLLGTGGKDEQYF	TGTGCCAGCAGTGGCCTTTTGGGGACAGGGGGCAAGGACGAGCAGTACTTC
TRBV11-2	TRBJ1-3	.	CASSFSGGNTIYF	TGTGCCAGCAGCTTTAGTGGTGGAAACACCATATATTTT
TRBV5-5	TRBJ2-5	.	CASSRDYPETQYF	TGTGCCAGCAGCCGGGATTACCCCGAGACCCAGTACTTC
TRBV6-5	TRBJ2-4	TRBD1	CASTSQGDKGIQYF	TGTGCCAGCACCTCACAGGGGGATAAGGGCATTCAGTACTTC
TRBV2	TRBJ2-5	.	CASRLNKIEETQYF	TGTGCCAGCAGACTAAACAAGATTGAAGAGACCCAGTACTTC
TRBV28	TRBJ1-1	.	CASSLGSGLYTEAFF	TGTGCCAGCAGTTTGGGGTCAGGGTTGTACACTGAAGCTTTCTTT
TRBV24-1	TRBJ2-1	TRBD1	CATRSGTGGYNEQFF	TGTGCCACCAGGTCCGGGACAGGCGGATACAATGAGCAGTTCTTC